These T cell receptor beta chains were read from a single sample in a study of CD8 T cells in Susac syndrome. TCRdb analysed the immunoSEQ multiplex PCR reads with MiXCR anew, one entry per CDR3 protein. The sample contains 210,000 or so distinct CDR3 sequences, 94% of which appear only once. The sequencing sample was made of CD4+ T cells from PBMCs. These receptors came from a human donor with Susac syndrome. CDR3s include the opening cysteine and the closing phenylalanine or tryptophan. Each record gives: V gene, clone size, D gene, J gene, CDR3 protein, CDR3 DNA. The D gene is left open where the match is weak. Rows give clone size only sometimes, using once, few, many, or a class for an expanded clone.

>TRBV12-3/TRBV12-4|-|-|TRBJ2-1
CASSYPGAPSYNEQFF
TGTGCCAGCAGTTACCCCGGGGCCCCCTCCTACAATGAGCAGTTCTTC
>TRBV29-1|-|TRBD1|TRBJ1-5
CSVWAGGGTGQPQHF
TGCAGCGTTTGGGCAGGGGGTGGGACAGGACAGCCCCAGCATTTT
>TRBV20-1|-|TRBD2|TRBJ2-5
CSARLSGEETQYF
TGCAGTGCTAGACTTAGCGGGGAGGAGACCCAGTACTTC
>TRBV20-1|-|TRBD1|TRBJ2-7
CSARGPGTGHYEQYF
TGCAGTGCTAGAGGTCCCGGGACAGGGCACTACGAGCAGTACTTC
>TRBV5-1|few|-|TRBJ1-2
CASSVGGQPNYGYTF
TGCGCCAGCAGCGTGGGCGGACAGCCTAACTATGGCTACACCTTC
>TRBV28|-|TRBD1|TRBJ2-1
CATIGQGVFF
TGTGCCACCATAGGACAGGGGGTGTTCTTC
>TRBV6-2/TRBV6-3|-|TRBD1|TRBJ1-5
CASRVTGEWQPQHF
TGTGCCAGCAGGGTGACAGGGGAGTGGCAGCCCCAGCATTTT
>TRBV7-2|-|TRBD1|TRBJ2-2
CASSQLYRGSANTGELFF
TGTGCCAGCAGCCAATTATACAGGGGGTCCGCGAACACCGGGGAGCTGTTTTTT
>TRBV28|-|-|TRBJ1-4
CASRGSAGGNEKLFF
TGTGCCAGCAGAGGCTCCGCCGGGGGCAATGAAAAACTGTTTTTT
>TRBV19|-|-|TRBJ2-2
CASRTGPNTGELFF
TGTGCCAGTAGAACAGGGCCGAACACCGGGGAGCTGTTTTTT
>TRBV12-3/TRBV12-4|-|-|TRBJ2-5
CASSLEGTQYF
TGTGCCAGCAGTTTAGAGGGGACCCAGTACTTC
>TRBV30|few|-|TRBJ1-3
CAWTPGGNTIYF
TGTGCCTGGACGCCGGGGGGAAACACCATATATTTT
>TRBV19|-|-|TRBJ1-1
CASSISVRSRGSTEAFF
TGTGCCAGTAGTATATCAGTGAGATCGAGGGGGAGCACTGAAGCTTTCTTT
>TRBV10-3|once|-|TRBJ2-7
CAIMDAGEGGEQYF
TGTGCCATCATGGATGCTGGGGAAGGGGGCGAGCAGTACTTC
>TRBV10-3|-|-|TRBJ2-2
CAISDRGLGTGELFF
TGTGCCATCAGTGATAGGGGTCTCGGCACCGGGGAGCTGTTTTTT
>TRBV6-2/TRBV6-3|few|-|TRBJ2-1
CASSSYLEQFF
TGTGCCAGCAGCTCCTACCTCGAGCAGTTCTTC
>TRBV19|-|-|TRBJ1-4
CASIGQINEKLFF
TGTGCCAGTATTGGACAGATTAATGAAAAACTGTTTTTT
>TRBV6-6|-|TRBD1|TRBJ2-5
CATAGQEYQETQYF
TGTGCCACTGCGGGACAGGAGTACCAAGAGACCCAGTACTTC
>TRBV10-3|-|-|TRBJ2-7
CAISEESREQYF
TGTGCCATCAGCGAGGAAAGTCGCGAGCAGTACTTC
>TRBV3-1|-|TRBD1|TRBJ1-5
CASSQDRWTGPNQPQHF
TGTGCCAGCAGCCAAGACCGGTGGACAGGGCCGAATCAGCCCCAGCATTTT
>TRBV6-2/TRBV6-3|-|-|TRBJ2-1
CASRTLGVNYNEQFF
TGTGCCAGCAGGACACTAGGCGTCAACTACAATGAGCAGTTCTTC
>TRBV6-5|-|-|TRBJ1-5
CASSRGTRGQPQHF
TGTGCCAGCAGTCGGGGCACGAGGGGTCAGCCCCAGCATTTT
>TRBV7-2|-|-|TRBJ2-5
CASSLLEETQYF
TGTGCCAGCAGCCTACTCGAAGAGACCCAGTACTTC
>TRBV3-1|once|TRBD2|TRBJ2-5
CASSQDSAGGLETQYF
TGTGCCAGCAGCCAAGATTCAGCGGGGGGGTTAGAGACCCAGTACTTC
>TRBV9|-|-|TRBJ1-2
CASSDGTFSPYGYTF
TGTGCCAGCAGCGACGGGACATTCAGTCCCTATGGCTACACCTTC
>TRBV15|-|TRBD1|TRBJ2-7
CATSRDLDRAYEQYF
TGTGCCACCAGCAGAGATCTTGACAGGGCCTACGAGCAGTACTTC
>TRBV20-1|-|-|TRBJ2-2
CSARAGLRNTGELFF
TGCAGTGCTAGAGCGGGACTGCGGAACACCGGGGAGCTGTTTTTT
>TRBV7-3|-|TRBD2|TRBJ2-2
CASSLSGGVTGELFF
TGTGCCAGCAGCCTCAGCGGGGGGGTCACCGGGGAGCTGTTTTTT
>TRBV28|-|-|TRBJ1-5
CASSWAVGGERTQHF
TGTGCCAGCAGTTGGGCGGTGGGGGGCGAGAGGACCCAGCATTTT
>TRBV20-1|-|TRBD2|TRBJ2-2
CSASRPAGTGELFF
TGCAGTGCTAGCCGCCCAGCGGGAACCGGGGAGCTGTTTTTT
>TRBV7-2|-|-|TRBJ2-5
CASSLASASETQYF
TGTGCCAGCAGCTTAGCATCAGCTTCCGAGACCCAGTACTTC
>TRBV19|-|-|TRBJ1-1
CASSSSDTLNTEAFF
TGTGCCAGTAGTTCATCGGACACCTTGAACACTGAAGCTTTCTTT
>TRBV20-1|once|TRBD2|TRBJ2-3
CSATWLAGGLDTQYF
TGCAGTGCTACTTGGCTAGCGGGGGGATTGGATACGCAGTATTTT
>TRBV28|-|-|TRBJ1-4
CASSLYGWGAGDEKLFF
TGTGCCAGCAGTTTATACGGTTGGGGCGCGGGAGATGAAAAACTGTTTTTT
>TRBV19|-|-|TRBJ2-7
CASSPGPYKYEQYF
TGTGCCAGTAGCCCGGGTCCTTACAAATACGAGCAGTACTTC
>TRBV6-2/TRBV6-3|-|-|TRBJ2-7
CASSYRQQYSYEQYF
TGTGCCAGCAGTTACCGTCAGCAATACTCCTACGAGCAGTACTTC
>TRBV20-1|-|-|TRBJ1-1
CSARGEQYTEAFF
TGCAGTGCTAGAGGTGAACAGTACACTGAAGCTTTCTTT
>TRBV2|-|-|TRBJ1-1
CASSEQNTEAFF
TGTGCCAGCAGTGAACAGAACACTGAAGCTTTCTTT
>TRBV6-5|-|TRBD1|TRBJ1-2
CASSRLQGAYGYTF
TGTGCCAGCAGCCGACTTCAGGGGGCGTATGGCTACACCTTC